The rows below give T cell receptor beta chains drawn from one sample of a study of human T cells and chemical hapten exposure. TCRdb passed the RACE reads through MiXCR, listing each CDR3 protein once. The sample consists of 150,000 to 200,000 distinct CDR3 sequences, 28% of them appearing once. The material was whole blood, obtained in connection with sensitization to the hapten diphenylcyclopropenone (DPC). These receptors were taken from a woman younger than 35 with alopecia areata. Some clones in this sample may be carry-over from other donors' samples. The CDR3 runs from the conserved cysteine through the conserved F or W. A D gene is named only where the DNA matches it firmly. Rows may omit the clone size; those that give it use once, few, many or a size class.

v_call,j_call,clone_size,d_call,cdr3_nt,cdr3_aa
TRBV5-1,TRBJ2-3,NA,TRBD1,TGCGCCAGCAGCTTGGAGTCGCGACAGGGGTTGAGGGCAGATACGCAGTATTTT,CASSLESRQGLRADTQYF
TRBV2,TRBJ2-3,NA,NA,TGTGCCAGCACCTACACAGCTAGCACAGATACGCAGTATTTT,CASTYTASTDTQYF
TRBV5-5,TRBJ2-2,few,NA,TGTGCCAGCAGCTTGGGACGAGGCGGGGAGCTGTTTTTT,CASSLGRGGELFF
TRBV29-1,TRBJ1-4,NA,TRBD1,TGCAGCGTTGGTGATGGGACAGGGGGCGAAAAACTGTTTTTT,CSVGDGTGGEKLFF
TRBV15,TRBJ2-1,few,TRBD2,TGTGCCACCAGCAGGAGAGCGGGGGAGGAGCAGTTCTTC,CATSRRAGEEQFF
TRBV20-1,TRBJ1-4,NA,NA,TGCAGTGCAGGGGATGGGAAAAAACTGTTTTTT,CSAGDGKKLFF
TRBV4-3,TRBJ2-3,few,TRBD1,TGCGCCAGCAGCCGAACAACCGGGACAGGGGTTCTCGCAGATACGCAGTATTTT,CASSRTTGTGVLADTQYF
TRBV6-2/TRBV6-3,TRBJ2-1,few,NA,TGTGCCAGCAGTTCGGCGGGACTCCACTCCTACAATGAGCAGTTCTTC,CASSSAGLHSYNEQFF
TRBV29-1,TRBJ1-5,once,TRBD1,TGCAGCGTGGGGGGGGCAGGGGGCCAGCCCCAGCATTTT,CSVGGAGGQPQHF
TRBV11-2,TRBJ2-3,NA,TRBD1,TGTGCCAGCAGCCTCAGGGGGACAAGCACAGATACGCAGTATTTT,CASSLRGTSTDTQYF
TRBV3-1,TRBJ2-3,many,TRBD2,TGTGCCAGCAGCCAAGATCTAGCGGTAAAAACAGATACGCAGTATTTT,CASSQDLAVKTDTQYF
TRBV15,TRBJ1-2,few,TRBD1,TGTGCCACCAAACCGACAGGGTCCAACGGCTACACCTTC,CATKPTGSNGYTF
TRBV6-5,TRBJ2-1,NA,TRBD2,TGTGCCAGCAGTTACCGGGGGGGGCCGGGTGAGCAGTTCTTC,CASSYRGGPGEQFF
TRBV12-3/TRBV12-4,TRBJ1-5,few,NA,TGTGCCAGCAGGGCGGGACGGAATCAGCCCCAGCATTTT,CASRAGRNQPQHF
TRBV20-1,TRBJ2-1,NA,TRBD2,TGCAGTGCTAGCCACCTAGCGGGAGTGAAACAGTTCTTC,CSASHLAGVKQFF
TRBV5-6,TRBJ1-2,NA,NA,TGTGCCAGCAGCTTGCAGGGGCCTGACACCTTC,CASSLQGPDTF
TRBV20-1,TRBJ2-2,few,NA,TGCAGTGCTAGAGAGCTGGGCACCGGGGAGCTGTTTTTT,CSARELGTGELFF
TRBV29-1,TRBJ1-1,many,TRBD1,TGCAGCGTAAGGACAGGGGAAGCTTTCTTT,CSVRTGEAFF
TRBV12-3/TRBV12-4,TRBJ2-3,few,TRBD2,TGTGCCAGCAGTTTCGGGGAGGGAACGACAGATACGCAGTATTTT,CASSFGEGTTDTQYF
TRBV2,TRBJ1-2,NA,TRBD1,TGTGCCAGCCCGGGACAGCGGGTCGATGGCTACACCTTC,CASPGQRVDGYTF
TRBV6-1,TRBJ2-1,few,TRBD1,TGTGCCAGCAGTGAAAGAGACAGGGGGCGGGTTGAGCAGTTCTTC,CASSERDRGRVEQFF
TRBV4-3,TRBJ1-6,few,NA,TGCGCCAGCAGCCAGGCTGATAATTCACCCCTCCACTTT,CASSQADNSPLHF
TRBV7-2,TRBJ2-1,few,NA,TGTGCCAGCAGCATCCGGACGAGCAACAATGAGCAGTTCTTC,CASSIRTSNNEQFF
TRBV11-2,TRBJ1-4,few,NA,TGTGCCAGCAGCTTGAGTGGGAAACTGTTTTTT,CASSLSGKLFF
TRBV10-3,TRBJ2-5,NA,NA,TGTGCCATCAGTGAGATGGGACTCGGGAAAACCCAGTACTTC,CAISEMGLGKTQYF
TRBV12-2,TRBJ2-1,few,NA,TGTGCAAGTCGCTTCAGGCGGGACACGTACAACAATGAGCAGTTCTTC,CASRFRRDTYNNEQFF
TRBV20-1,TRBJ2-1,NA,NA,TGCAGTGCTAGTTGGGAGCGGCACTCCTACAATGAGCAGTTCTTC,CSASWERHSYNEQFF
TRBV7-2,TRBJ2-7,NA,NA,TGTGCCAGCAGCTTGACTCGGCAGAACTACGAGCAGTACTTC,CASSLTRQNYEQYF
TRBV11-3,TRBJ2-1,NA,TRBD2,TGTGCCAGCAGCTCAGGGACTAGCGGGCGTAATGAGCAGTTCTTC,CASSSGTSGRNEQFF
TRBV7-3,TRBJ1-6,NA,NA,TGTGCCAGCAGCCCGGATGGAGGGTCACCCCTCCACTTT,CASSPDGGSPLHF
TRBV5-8,TRBJ1-1,NA,TRBD1,TGTGCCAGCAGCTTCGGGACAGGACTGATGAACACTGAAGCTTTCTTT,CASSFGTGLMNTEAFF
TRBV4-3,TRBJ1-1,NA,NA,TGCGCCAGCAGCCATACGGGCCTCCGAGATGAAGCTTTCTTT,CASSHTGLRDEAFF
TRBV7-2,TRBJ2-7,NA,TRBD2,TGTGCCAGCAGCTTGGGACTAGCGGGAACCTACGAGCAGTACTTC,CASSLGLAGTYEQYF
TRBV20-1,TRBJ2-3,NA,TRBD2,TGCAGTGCTAGCCCACTAGCGGGGGTGCCAGATACGCAGTATTTT,CSASPLAGVPDTQYF
TRBV11-2,TRBJ2-5,NA,TRBD2,TGTGCCAGCAGCTCGGAGAGCGGGGGGGCCAGGGAGACCCAGTACTTC,CASSSESGGARETQYF
TRBV7-2,TRBJ2-2,many,NA,TGTGCCAGCAGCCCACAGGGGACTACCTACACCGGGGAGCTGTTTTTT,CASSPQGTTYTGELFF
TRBV4-3,TRBJ2-2,NA,NA,TGCGCCAGCAGCCAAATACAGGGTGGCGACACCGGGGAGCTGTTTTTT,CASSQIQGGDTGELFF
TRBV29-1,TRBJ2-7,NA,TRBD2,TGCAGCGTTGTGGTTGCGGGAGCGACGACCTACGAGCAGTACTTC,CSVVVAGATTYEQYF
TRBV29-1,TRBJ2-1,few,NA,TGCAGCGGGCACAGGGGGGGCGATGAGCAGTTCTTC,CSGHRGGDEQFF